This T cell receptor beta chain came from a study of blood T cells in healthy people across ages. Overall study context: Using template switching, researchers captured about one barcoded beta molecule for each two T cells.

Through a sample-barcoded 5' primer and a J-beta primer mix, a second PCR was run for roughly 6 to 11 cycles. Using its own MiXCR run on the 5' RACE reads, TCRdb lists one record per CDR3 protein. Of about 940,000 distinct CDR3 sequences listed, about 44% are singletons. Looked up from germline, CDR1 is DFQATT and CDR2 is SNEGSKA (reference sequence). There are 15 residues in the CDR3. The ends were cut back, 0 bases at V and 0 bases at J, with 11 bases in the middle. Ranging in age from roughly 6 to 100, the donors were healthy Caucasian individuals from Russia. The sequencing sample was made of blood. The receptor's source is a man aged 25 to 40 in good health. This chain joins TRBV20-1 and TRBJ1-1, with D unclear. The CDR3: CSARDFGRMNTEAFF. In nucleotides, the CDR3 is TGCAGTGCTAGAGATTTTGGCCGAATGAACACTGAAGCTTTCTTT.